This TCR beta chain appears in the sequencing data of a study of T cells after yellow fever vaccination. Study-wide findings and caveats: A minor fraction of clonotypes spanned both CD4 and CD8 compartments. Post-booster samples contained most primary-vaccination clones (just under 98% CD4, around 88% CD8).

As regards this clonotype: What it binds is not known.

As TCR cDNA was made by 5'RACE template switching, a universal primer site and UMIs were added. MiXCR was run by TCRdb on the 5' RACE reads, yielding one entry per CDR3 protein. This table holds hundreds of thousands of distinct CDR3 sequences, about a fifth found once. Germline lookup yields CDR1 SGHTA and CDR2 FQGNSA. The CDR3 spans 16 residues. Trimming removed 1 base at V and 1 base at J, with 13 bases between. The sample was PBMCs, taken less than 25 days after the first yellow fever vaccination. The TCR sequence derives from a man between 18 and 29 years old who received the YFV17D yellow fever vaccine. The V gene is TRBV7-2, the J gene TRBJ2-5, with a tentative D call TRBD1 (7 bases). CDR3 loop: CASSLGRGRFQETQYF. In DNA form, the CDR3 reads TGTGCCAGCAGCTTAGGGAGGGGGCGCTTCCAAGAGACCCAGTACTTC.